This TCR beta chain is drawn from a study of blood T cell repertoires in COVID-19 (dated by TCRdb to the early 2020s). Context from the whole study: The collaborator samples originated in the United States, Italy and Spain and spanned the acute and convalescent phases of COVID-19. The prospective study material was composed of cDNA or gDNA derived from T cells, B-cell-depleted T cells, or PBMCs. The dataset comprised deeply sampled blood TCRbeta repertoires from subjects exposed to, actively infected with, or recovered from COVID-19. The repertoires were released in a freely available public database meant as a resource for research on the immune response to SARS-CoV-2. Samples were obtained from the ongoing ImmuneRACE study (first 160 participants) and from about 1,300 subjects provided by 6 global collaborators. Sample metadata almost always included a de-identified subject ID, COVID-19 status, age in years and sex. Where HLA class I and class II types were available, the types were taken from metadata supplied by the sample provider, not from assay-based typing. Summary of the overall study and its limitations: The quantity of clinical and demographic metadata differed by source and by participant and was supplied without curation.

The immunoSEQ Assay, a bias-controlled multiplex PCR, was used to amplify TCRbeta CDR3 regions from genomic DNA. The published analysis was carried out like this. The number of nucleated cells in each sample was estimated from the amplification of reference gene primers within the assay. To quantify the absolute abundance of each unique TCRbeta CDR3 rearrangement, sequence reads were collapsed and filtered. Productive Simpson clonality was computed per sample as the square root of Simpson's diversity index over productive rearrangements. TCRdb limited this immuneACCESS table to in-frame rearrangements with V and J called. A share of clones is missing; checked studies link under half to unresolved V genes, and the rest is unexplained. That table is the source of V, J and clone size, and D and trimming were worked out from the DNA. The sample profile shows approximately 80,000 clones; 78% of them were found once. The top ten clonotypes cover 15% of the sample.

Remarks on this clone: The target of this receptor is not known. No base quality information exists; no much larger clone differs at one position.

The collaborating institutions used their own protocols to collect whole blood in K2EDTA tubes. Collaborator samples were shipped for TCRbeta analysis as frozen whole blood, isolated PBMCs, or DNA extracted from either sample type. From the cysteine up to the phenylalanine, the CDR3 has a length of 15 residues. Only the CDR3 portion is preserved as DNA: 45 bases, with reading frame beginning at the first base. CDR1 and CDR2, looked up from the germline V gene, are SGHVS and FNYEAQ. Deletion took 7 bases off V and 2 bases off J, with a span of 15 bases between the germline ends. This chain joins TRBV7-6 to TRBJ1-5; perhaps TRBD1 is the D gene, with 6 bases matching. The sequence was collected from a human donor in a cohort sampled during active COVID-19. The sample was peripheral blood. The bases are TGTGCCAGCACCCCGGACAGCTTAGGCAATCAGCCCCAGCATTTT. Protein translation: CASTPDSLGNQPQHF.